This T cell receptor (beta chain) appears in the sequencing data of a study of coeliac disease. Across the whole study: Coeliac patients had newly diagnosed active disease, refractory type I disease, or gluten-free diet control. The study's findings and limits: Few TRB amino acid sequences were shared between samples; most were unique. The authors considered this approach unsuitable for unbiased detection of gliadin-specific T cells.

This CDR3 comprises 17 residues. CDR1 is MRHNA, CDR2 SNTAGT, per germline. Trimming removed 4 bases from V and 2 bases from J; junction bases left unmatched: 5. The table came from immunoSEQ multiplex PCR; TCRdb's copy has only in-frame clones and leaves some out. The sample has around 5,000 clones, around 68% seen once. In regard to this clone: Its antigen remains unknown.

The specimen sequenced was lymphocytes from the gut lamina propria. The clonotype comes from a man in his sixties or seventies with active celiac disease. The V gene is TRBV6-4, the J gene TRBJ2-4, with 13 bases fitting TRBD2. Written as DNA, the CDR3 is TGTGCCAGCAGTGGGACTAGCGGGAGCGGACCCAAAAACATTCAGTACTTC. Encoded protein: CASSGTSGSGPKNIQYF.